This T cell receptor beta chain was documented in a study of blood T cell repertoires in COVID-19. On this clone: The same CDR3 is also encoded by other DNA sequences in this sample.

Clones were read by immunoSEQ multiplex PCR, and TCRdb kept only the in-frame ones, dropping some. Here the sample spans 450,000 to 500,000 clones, 75% to 90% being singletons. Germline CDR1 reads SGHTA; CDR2 reads FQGNSA. The V gene lost 1 base and the J gene lost 2 bases, with 8 bases spanning the gap. This CDR3 has 14 residues. The source material was PBMCs or T cells enriched from blood (not recorded which). The chain joins TRBV7-2 to TRBJ1-1, with D possibly TRBD1 on 5 matching bases. The TCR was taken from a woman under 30 who had recovered from COVID-19. CDR3 amino acids: CASSLVGGNTEAFF. As DNA, the CDR3 is TGTGCCAGCAGCTTAGTGGGGGGTAACACTGAAGCTTTCTTT.